This entry lists 27 T cell receptor beta chains sequenced from one sample in a study of T cell repertoires in cytomegalovirus infection. TCRdb ran MiXCR on the reads and lists one entry per CDR3 protein. Here the sample spans around 130,000 distinct CDR3 sequences, 24% being singletons. These TCRs are of unknown antigen specificity. The material sequenced was PBMCs, sequenced either directly or after in vitro stimulation (not recorded which). The receptors come from a human donor in good health (CMV status not recorded). Some clones in this sample may be carry-over from other donors' samples.

V and J are TRBV6-2 or TRBV6-3 and TRBJ1-5; TRBD1 aligns across 7 bases. V dropped 4 bases and J dropped 0; count of bases not matched to a gene: 3. Germline V gene sequence: CDR1 MNHEY, CDR2 SVGEGT. The CDR3 totals 15 residues. The CDR3 DNA follows: TGTGCCAGCAGTTCGACAGGGCTTAGCAATCAGCCCCAGCATTTT. Translating it yields CASSSTGLSNQPQHF.

The V call is TRBV25-1, the J call TRBJ1-1; 7 nucleotides match TRBD1. V lost 4 bases, J lost 8 bases, and 13 bases stayed unmatched. CDR3 length: 15 residues. CDR1 is MGHDK and CDR2 is SYGVNS in the germline V gene. The CDR3 sequence: CASSGWKGAVGEAFF. CDR3 DNA: TGTGCCAGCAGTGGTTGGAAGGGGGCCGTTGGAGAAGCTTTCTTT.

The chain carries TRBV9 and TRBJ2-7, with D perhaps given as TRBD1 or TRBD2 (5 bases each). The CDR3 is made up of 15 amino acids. Per the germline V gene, CDR1 is SGDLS and CDR2 is YYNGEE. V was trimmed by 2 bases and J by 2 bases, leaving 14 bases between them. The CDR3 here is CASSVGRGVTYEQYF. CDR3 bases: TGTGCCAGCAGCGTGGGTAGGGGAGTTACCTACGAGCAGTACTTC. Full variable domain (rest looked up from reference TRBV9 and TRBJ2-7): DSGVTQTPKHLITATGQRVTLRCSPRSGDLSVYWYQQSLDQGLQFLIQYYNGEERAKGNILERFSAQQFPDLHSELNLSSLELGDSALYFCASSVGRGVTYEQYFGPGTRLTVT.

The chain has TRBV7-2 and TRBJ2-3; TRBD1 matches at 7 bases. The germline CDR1 and CDR2 sequences are SGHTA and FQGNSA. This CDR3 is built from 14 residues. The V and J ends lost 3 bases and 2 bases, in that order; junction bases with no gene match: 2. CDR3 in DNA: TGTGCCAGCAGCTTCGACAGGGACACAGATACGCAGTATTTT. Its protein product is CASSFDRDTDTQYF.

The V call is TRBV5-8, the J call TRBJ2-6, with a possible D match to TRBD2 (5 bases). Trimming pared 2 bases from V and 0 bases from J, leaving 12 bases between. The CDR3 has 17 amino acids. The germline CDR1 and CDR2 sequences are SGHTS and YDEGEE. The CDR3 loop is CASSFTGSSSGANVLTF. The DNA of the CDR3 is TGTGCCAGCAGCTTCACGGGGTCTAGCTCTGGGGCCAACGTCCTGACTTTC.

The V and J genes are TRBV6-2 or TRBV6-3 and TRBJ1-2; no clear D gene. The CDR3 spans 16 residues. Germline CDR1 MNHEY, CDR2 SVGEGT. Trimming stripped 0 bases from V and 1 base from J, with 12 bases between. DNA of the CDR3: TGTGCCAGCAGTTACTCTTCGGAGCGGATTAACTATGGCTACACCTTC. Its protein product is CASSYSSERINYGYTF.

The V and J genes are TRBV2 and TRBJ1-2, with D uncertain. The V end was cut by 4 bases, the J end by 5 bases, with 11 bases between. Per the germline V gene, CDR1 is SNHLY and CDR2 is FYNNEI. The CDR3 has 13 residues. Written as DNA, the CDR3 is TGTGCCAGCAGTGGGGAGCGAGAGTATGGCTACACCTTC. Translated, it gives CASSGEREYGYTF.

The chain couples TRBV10-3 to TRBJ2-7; D possibly corresponds to TRBD1 (6 bases). Trimming pared 2 bases from V and 6 bases from J, leaving 23 bases between. Germline CDR1 is ENHRY and CDR2 is SYGVKD. The CDR3 extends over 17 amino acids. This CDR3 reads CAISELRGTSLVIEQYF. The CDR3, as DNA: TGTGCCATCAGTGAGCTAAGGGGGACGAGTCTAGTGATCGAGCAGTACTTC.

This clonotype turned up a few times. The V call is TRBV27, the J call TRBJ2-2; 9 bases line up with TRBD1. With V trimmed by 7 bases and J by 2 bases, 5 bases remained unmatched. Germline CDR1 reads MNHEY; CDR2 reads SMNVEV (reference sequence). This CDR3 contains 15 residues. This chain's CDR3 is CASTNRGRNTGELFF. CDR3 nucleotides: TGTGCCAGCACCAACAGGGGGCGAAACACCGGGGAGCTGTTTTTT.

This clonotype turned up a few times. J is TRBJ2-1 and V is TRBV4-2; the match to TRBD2 covers 11 bases. The length of the CDR3 is 17 residues. CDR1 is LGHNA and CDR2 is YNFKEQ in the germline V gene. J gave up 1 base and V 2 bases, and 4 bases lay outside the gene matches. As DNA, the CDR3 is TGTGCCAGCAGCCAACCGGGACTAGCGGATTCCTACAATGAGCAGTTCTTC. Its translation is CASSQPGLADSYNEQFF.

This clonotype was picked up a small number of times. The J gene is TRBJ1-4, the V gene TRBV12-3 or TRBV12-4; a weak D match, TRBD1 (5 bases). The CDR3 is made up of 13 amino acids. Trimming took 5 bases from V and 8 from J, leaving 12 bases between them. The CDR3: CASSPLPGEKLFF. For the CDR3, the DNA is TGTGCCAGCAGTCCCCTTCCAGGGGAAAAACTGTTTTTT.

In its sample, this clonotype was seen a few times. In nucleotides, the CDR3 is TGCGCCAGCAGCCAGCGGGAGACTGGACACAATGAGCAGTTCTTC. The encoded protein is CASSQRETGHNEQFF. The chain has TRBV5-1 and TRBJ2-1; TRBD2 agrees at 8 bases. Germline-derived CDR1 and CDR2 are SGHRS and YFSETQ. V lost 4 bases to trimming and J lost 5 bases; unmatched junction nucleotides: 8. This CDR3 contains 15 residues.

The rearrangement joins TRBV24-1 to TRBJ1-5, with 8 bases matching TRBD1. The CDR3 has 17 residues. Germline V gene sequence: CDR1 KGHDR, CDR2 SFDVKD. The junction had 7 bases not matched to a gene; V was cut back by 2 bases and J by 2 bases. In DNA, the CDR3 is TGTGCCACCAGTGATTCAAACAGGGGGTACGGCAATCAGCCCCAGCATTTT. Translating it yields CATSDSNRGYGNQPQHF.

This clonotype was found a few times. V is TRBV6-1 and J is TRBJ2-5; no clear D. Per germline, CDR1 MNHNS and CDR2 SASEGT. The CDR3 loop spans 12 amino acids. V was shortened by 3 bases and J by 0 bases, with 2 bases between the two germline ends. For the CDR3, the DNA is TGTGCCAGCAGTGATTACCAAGAGACCCAGTACTTC. Amino acids: CASSDYQETQYF.

The chain uses TRBV6-5 and TRBJ2-1; D is unresolved. Trimming took 2 bases from V and 3 from J, leaving 17 bases between them. Germline assignment: CDR1 MNHEY and CDR2 SVGAGI. The CDR3 is 17 amino acids. In DNA, the CDR3 is TGTGCCAGCAGTTACCTTCGACTCGCTGGCGACTACAATGAGCAGTTCTTC. Its translation is CASSYLRLAGDYNEQFF.

This clonotype was detected only a few times. V is TRBV7-2 and J is TRBJ2-3; perhaps TRBD2 as D (6 bases). V shed 0 bases and J shed 3 bases, with 13 bases lying between them. This CDR3 region has 16 residues. Germline V lookup: CDR1 SGHTA, CDR2 FQGNSA. The CDR3 protein is CASSLAMAGWTDTQYF. CDR3 sequence (DNA): TGTGCCAGCAGCTTAGCGATGGCGGGATGGACAGATACGCAGTATTTT.

The V and J genes are TRBV11-2 and TRBJ2-6; unclear D gene. Germline CDR1 and CDR2: SGHAT and FQNNGV. Trimming removed 5 bases at V and 2 bases at J, with 28 bases between. This CDR3 is built from 21 residues. The CDR3 nucleotides are TGTGCCAGCAGCCACTACCCTCCCCGACGGAGCCACGACCCTGGGGCCAACGTCCTGACTTTC. Protein sequence: CASSHYPPRRSHDPGANVLTF.

This clonotype was seen more than once but under ten times. The chain carries TRBV11-2 and TRBJ1-2, with TRBD1 matching 9 bases. Trimming at V came to 6 bases and at J to 6 bases, leaving 14 bases not matched to a gene. This CDR3 has 16 residues. CDR1 and CDR2 (germline): SGHAT, FQNNGV. The CDR3, as DNA: TGTGCCAGCAGGCCCACAGGGGGCGAGATCTTAAATGGCTACACCTTC. It yields the protein CASRPTGGEILNGYTF.

This rearrangement joins TRBV7-9 to TRBJ1-2, with TRBD1 identical over 7 bases. The CDR3 covers 15 residues. Germline V gives CDR1 SEHNR, CDR2 FQNEAQ (reference sequence). With V trimmed by 0 bases and J by 2 bases, 3 bases remained unmatched. CDR3 nucleotides: TGTGCCAGCAGCTTAGCGGCAGGGGGGAACTATGGCTACACCTTC. Translated: CASSLAAGGNYGYTF.

The sample holds a few counts of this clonotype. This chain links TRBV6-5 with TRBJ2-1; 7 nucleotides line up with TRBD2. CDR1 is MNHEY and CDR2 is SVGAGI in the germline V gene. The trim removed 4 bases at V and 6 bases at J, leaving 12 bases unmatched. CDR3 length: 16 residues. The CDR3 loop reads CASSSLTSVLPNEQFF. In nucleotides, the CDR3 is TGTGCCAGCAGTTCCCTAACTAGCGTCCTCCCCAATGAGCAGTTCTTC.

This rearrangement joins TRBV20-1 to TRBJ2-1; 11 bases match TRBD2. From germline, CDR1 is DFQATT and CDR2 SNEGSKA (reference sequence). Germline trimming cut 0 bases from V and 6 bases from J; bases unmatched to any gene: 4. This CDR3 region has 15 residues. The CDR3 protein is CSAREWLAGGNEQFF. CDR3 nucleotide sequence: TGCAGTGCTAGAGAGTGGCTAGCGGGGGGCAATGAGCAGTTCTTC.

This clonotype came up many times. The V call is TRBV7-2, the J call TRBJ1-1; D unresolved. V was clipped by 1 base and J by 6 bases, with 6 bases between them. CDR3 length equals 12 residues. Per germline, CDR1 SGHTA and CDR2 FQGNSA. This chain's CDR3 is CASSLEWAEAFF. The CDR3 coding sequence is TGTGCCAGCAGCTTAGAGTGGGCTGAAGCTTTCTTT.

The V and J genes are TRBV11-3 and TRBJ2-1; D assignment may be TRBD1 or TRBD2 (5 bases each). The CDR3 is 13 residues long. V lost 3 bases and J lost 7, with 10 bases in between. Germline V lookup: CDR1 SGHNT, CDR2 YENEEA. The CDR3 nucleotides read TGTGCCAGCAGCTTGGGGGATGCGAATGAGCAGTTCTTC. This encodes CASSLGDANEQFF.

This clonotype occurred a few times. The chain employs TRBV19 and TRBJ1-5, with D tentatively TRBD1 (5 bases). This CDR3 spans 13 amino acids. Trimming took 4 bases from V and 6 from J, leaving 10 bases between them. The germline V gene encodes CDR1 LNHDA and CDR2 SQIVND (reference sequence). The CDR3 DNA follows: TGTGCCAGTAGTACAGGGAAGCGTCAGCCCCAGCATTTT. It encodes CASSTGKRQPQHF.

The chain recombines TRBV7-8 with TRBJ2-7; D perhaps matches TRBD1 (5 bases). The CDR3 is made up of 13 amino acids. V lost 5 bases and J 6 bases, leaving 14 bases between the germline ends. Germline values: CDR1 SGHVS, CDR2 FQNEAQ. The chain's CDR3 is CASSPRAMGEQYV. The DNA for the CDR3 is TGTGCCAGCAGCCCCAGGGCTATGGGCGAGCAGTACGTC.

The chain uses TRBV7-9 and TRBJ1-3; 7 positions agree with TRBD1. The J segment lost 2 bases and the V segment lost 5 bases, leaving 9 bases of the junction unmatched. The CDR3 extends over 16 amino acids. Per germline, CDR1 SEHNR and CDR2 FQNEAQ (reference sequence). The CDR3 DNA follows: TGTGCCAGCAGCCTAAACCCGACAGGGCCTGGAAACACCATATATTTT. Encoded protein: CASSLNPTGPGNTIYF.

Points on this clonotype: Its ends do not fully match the called genes, so a read error is possible. The chain links TRBV11-2 to TRBJ2-1; D unclear. Germline CDR1 and CDR2: SGHAT and FQNNGV. The CDR3 extends over 12 amino acids. The CDR3 DNA is TGTGACAGCCGCTTAGGTGGTTATGAGCAGTTATTC. Its protein product is CDSRLGGYEQLF. Based on the CDR3 plus reference TRBV11-2 and TRBJ2-1, the full variable domain is EAGVAQSPRYKIIEKRQSVAFWCNPISGHATLYWYQQILGQGPKLLIQFQNNGVVDDSQLPKDRFSAERLKGVDSTLKIQPAKLEDSAVYLCDSRLGGYEQLFGPGTRLTVL.